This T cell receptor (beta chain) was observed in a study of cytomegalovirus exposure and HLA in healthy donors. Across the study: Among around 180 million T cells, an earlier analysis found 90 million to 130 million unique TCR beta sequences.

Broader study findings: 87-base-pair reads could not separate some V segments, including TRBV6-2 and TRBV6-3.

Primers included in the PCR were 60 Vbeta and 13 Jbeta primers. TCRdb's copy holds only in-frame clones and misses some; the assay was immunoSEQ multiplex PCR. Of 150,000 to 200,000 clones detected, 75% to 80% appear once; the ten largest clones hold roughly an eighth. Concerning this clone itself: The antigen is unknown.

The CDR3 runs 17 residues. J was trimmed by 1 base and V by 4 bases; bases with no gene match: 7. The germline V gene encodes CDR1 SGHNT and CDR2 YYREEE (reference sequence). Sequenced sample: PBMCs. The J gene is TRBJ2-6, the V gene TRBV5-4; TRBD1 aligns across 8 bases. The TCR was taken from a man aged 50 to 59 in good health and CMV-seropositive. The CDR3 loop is CASSPDRARSGANVLTF. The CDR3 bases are TGTGCCAGCAGCCCGGACAGGGCCAGGTCTGGGGCCAACGTCCTGACTTTC. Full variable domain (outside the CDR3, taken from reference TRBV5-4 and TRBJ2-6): ETGVTQSPTHLIKTRGQQVTLRCSSQSGHNTVSWYQQALGQGPQFIFQYYREEENGRGNFPPRFSGLQFPNYSSELNVNALELDDSALYLCASSPDRARSGANVLTFGAGSRLTVL.